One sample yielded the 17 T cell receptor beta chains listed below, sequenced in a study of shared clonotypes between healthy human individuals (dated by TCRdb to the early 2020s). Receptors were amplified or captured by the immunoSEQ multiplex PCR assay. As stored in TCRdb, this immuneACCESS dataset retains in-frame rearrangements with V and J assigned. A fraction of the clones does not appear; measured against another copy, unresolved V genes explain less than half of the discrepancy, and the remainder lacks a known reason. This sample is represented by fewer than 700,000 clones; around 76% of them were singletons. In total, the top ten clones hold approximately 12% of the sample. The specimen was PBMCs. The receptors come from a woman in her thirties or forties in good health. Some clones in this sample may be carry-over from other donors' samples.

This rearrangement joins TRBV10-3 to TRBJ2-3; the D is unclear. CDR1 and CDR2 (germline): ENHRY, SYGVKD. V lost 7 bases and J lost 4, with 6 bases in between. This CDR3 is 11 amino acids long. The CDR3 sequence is CAIKEADTQYF. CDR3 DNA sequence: TGTGCCATCAAAGAGGCAGATACGCAGTATTTT.

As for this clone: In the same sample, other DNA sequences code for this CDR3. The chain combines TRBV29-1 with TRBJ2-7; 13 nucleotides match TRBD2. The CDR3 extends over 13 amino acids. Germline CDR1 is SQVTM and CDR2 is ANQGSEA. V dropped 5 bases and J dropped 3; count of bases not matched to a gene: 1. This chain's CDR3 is CSVRTSGSYEQYF. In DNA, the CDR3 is TGCAGCGTTCGGACTAGCGGGAGCTACGAGCAGTACTTC.

The CDR3 reads CATSRGGGRRTGELFF. DNA for the CDR3: TGTGCCACCAGCAGAGGAGGCGGGAGGAGGACCGGGGAGCTGTTTTTT. The chain joins TRBV15 to TRBJ2-2, with TRBD2 identical over 8 bases. Germline V gives CDR1 LNHNV, CDR2 YYDKDF (reference sequence). With 1 base clipped from V and 5 bases from J, the junction kept 6 bases outside the gene matches. The CDR3 covers 16 residues.

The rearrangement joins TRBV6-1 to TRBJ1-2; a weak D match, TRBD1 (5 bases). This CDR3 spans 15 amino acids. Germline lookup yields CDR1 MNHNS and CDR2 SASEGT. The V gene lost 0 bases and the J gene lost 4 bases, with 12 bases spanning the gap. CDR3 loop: CASSEASPGGYGYTF. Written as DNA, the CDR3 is TGTGCCAGCAGTGAAGCGTCCCCCGGGGGCTATGGCTACACCTTC.

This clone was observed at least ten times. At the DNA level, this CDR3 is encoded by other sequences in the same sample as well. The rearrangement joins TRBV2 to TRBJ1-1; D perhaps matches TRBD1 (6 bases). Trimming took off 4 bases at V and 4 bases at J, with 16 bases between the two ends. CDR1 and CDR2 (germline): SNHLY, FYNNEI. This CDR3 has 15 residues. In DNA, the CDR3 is TGTGCCAGCAGTGTTACGGTTGGGGGCGGCACTGAAGCTTTCTTT. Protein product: CASSVTVGGGTEAFF.

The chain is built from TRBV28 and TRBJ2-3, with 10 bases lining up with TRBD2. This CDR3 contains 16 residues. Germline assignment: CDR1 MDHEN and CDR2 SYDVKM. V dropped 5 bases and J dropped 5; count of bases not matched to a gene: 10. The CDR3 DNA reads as TGTGCCAGCAGTCTTAAAAGCGGGAGGGCCTTAGATACGCAGTATTTT. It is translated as CASSLKSGRALDTQYF.

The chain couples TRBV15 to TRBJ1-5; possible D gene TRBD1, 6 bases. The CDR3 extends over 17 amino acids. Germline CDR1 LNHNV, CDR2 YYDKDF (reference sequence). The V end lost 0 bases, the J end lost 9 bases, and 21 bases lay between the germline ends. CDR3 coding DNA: TGTGCCACCAGCAGAGATGCGGCCAGGGGCTTTCAACTGCCCCAGCATTTT. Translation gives CATSRDAARGFQLPQHF.

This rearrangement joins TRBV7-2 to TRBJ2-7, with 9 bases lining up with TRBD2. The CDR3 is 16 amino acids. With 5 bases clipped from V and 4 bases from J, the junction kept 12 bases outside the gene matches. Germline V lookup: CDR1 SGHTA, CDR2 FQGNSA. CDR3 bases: TGTGCCAGCAGCCTGGGGGCTAGCGGGGCCCATTACGAGCAGTACTTC. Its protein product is CASSLGASGAHYEQYF.

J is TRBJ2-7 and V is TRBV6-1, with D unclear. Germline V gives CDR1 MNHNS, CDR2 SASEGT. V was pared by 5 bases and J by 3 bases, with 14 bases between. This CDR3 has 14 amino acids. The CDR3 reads CASSPTGSSYEQYF. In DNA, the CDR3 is TGTGCCAGCAGTCCCACGGGTAGCAGCTACGAGCAGTACTTC.

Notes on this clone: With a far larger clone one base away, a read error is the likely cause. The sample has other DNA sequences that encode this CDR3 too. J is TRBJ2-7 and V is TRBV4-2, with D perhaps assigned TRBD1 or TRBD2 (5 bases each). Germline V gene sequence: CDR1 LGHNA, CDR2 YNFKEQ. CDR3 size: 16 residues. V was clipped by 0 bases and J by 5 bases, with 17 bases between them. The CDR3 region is CASSQDEGQGVDEQYF. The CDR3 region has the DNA TGTGCCAGCAGCCAAGACGAGGGGCAGGGCGTAGACGAGCAGTACTTC.

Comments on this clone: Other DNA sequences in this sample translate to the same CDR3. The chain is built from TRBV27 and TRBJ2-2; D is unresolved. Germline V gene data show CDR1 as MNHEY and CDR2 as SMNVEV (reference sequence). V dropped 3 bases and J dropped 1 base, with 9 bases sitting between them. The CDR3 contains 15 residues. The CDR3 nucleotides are TGTGCCAGCAGTTTCTCGACGGGGAACACCGGGGAGCTGTTTTTT. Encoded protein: CASSFSTGNTGELFF.

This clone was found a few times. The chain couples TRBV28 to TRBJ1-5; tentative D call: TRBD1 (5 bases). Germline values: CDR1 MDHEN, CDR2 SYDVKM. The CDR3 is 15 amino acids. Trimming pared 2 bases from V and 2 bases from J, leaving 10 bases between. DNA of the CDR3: TGTGCCAGCAGTTTAGTAACAGGAGGCAATCAGCCCCAGCATTTT. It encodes CASSLVTGGNQPQHF.

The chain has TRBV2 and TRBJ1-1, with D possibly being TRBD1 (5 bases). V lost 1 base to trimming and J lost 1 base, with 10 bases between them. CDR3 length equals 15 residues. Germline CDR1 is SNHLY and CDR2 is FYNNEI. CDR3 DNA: TGTGCCAGCAGTGAAGAGGGGAGGGAGAACACTGAAGCTTTCTTT. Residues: CASSEEGRENTEAFF.

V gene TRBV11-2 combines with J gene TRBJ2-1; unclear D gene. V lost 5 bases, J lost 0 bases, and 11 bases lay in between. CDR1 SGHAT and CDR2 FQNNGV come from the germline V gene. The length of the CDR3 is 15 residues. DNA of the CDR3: TGTGCCAGCAGCGCAGCAACGAGCTCCTACAATGAGCAGTTCTTC. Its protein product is CASSAATSSYNEQFF.

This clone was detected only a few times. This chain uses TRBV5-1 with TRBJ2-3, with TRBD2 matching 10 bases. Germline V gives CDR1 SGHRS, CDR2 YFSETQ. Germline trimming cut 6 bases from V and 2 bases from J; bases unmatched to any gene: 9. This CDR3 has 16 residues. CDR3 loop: CASNPSLAGYTDTQYF. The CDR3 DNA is TGCGCCAGCAACCCATCACTAGCGGGATACACAGATACGCAGTATTTT.

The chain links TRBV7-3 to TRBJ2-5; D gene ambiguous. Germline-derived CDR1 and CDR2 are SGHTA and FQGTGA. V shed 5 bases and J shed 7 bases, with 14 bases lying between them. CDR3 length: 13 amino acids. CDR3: CASSAAWWGTQYF. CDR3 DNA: TGTGCCAGCAGCGCCGCCTGGTGGGGGACCCAGTACTTC.

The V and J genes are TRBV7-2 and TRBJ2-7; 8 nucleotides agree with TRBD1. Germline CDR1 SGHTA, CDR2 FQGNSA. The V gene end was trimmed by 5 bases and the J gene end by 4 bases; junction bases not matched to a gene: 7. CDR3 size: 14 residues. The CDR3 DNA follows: TGTGCCAGCAGCAGCCGACAGGGGAGGTACGAGCAGTACTTC. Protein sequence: CASSSRQGRYEQYF.